The 14 T cell receptor beta chains in this list originate from one sample, sequenced in a study of T cells in Graves' hyperthyroidism and ophthalmopathy. RNA transcripts gave rise to amplified TCR beta CDR3 regions. First-round RT-PCR targeting the TCR CDR3 was performed with the HTBI primer set. TCRdb ran MiXCR on the multiplex PCR reads and lists one entry per CDR3 protein. In the table there are approximately 430,000 distinct CDR3 sequences, around 15% of which are singletons. Sequencing was performed on blood. These receptors were collected from a man younger than 35 with Graves' ophthalmopathy.

This clonotype was seen only a few times. V usage is TRBV6-1 and J usage is TRBJ2-7; D perhaps matches TRBD2 (5 bases). This CDR3 spans 14 amino acids. Trimming shortened V by 6 bases and J by 2 bases, and 14 bases separated the two germline ends. Germline CDR1 and CDR2: MNHNS and SASEGT. CDR3 loop: CASRGAFITYEQYF. CDR3 nucleotide sequence: TGTGCCAGCAGGGGAGCCTTTATAACCTACGAGCAGTACTTC.

This clonotype appeared many times. The V gene is TRBV5-1, the J gene TRBJ2-2; possible D gene TRBD1, 6 bases. There are 14 residues in the CDR3. In germline, CDR1 is SGHRS, CDR2 YFSETQ. Trimming removed 2 bases from V and 7 bases from J, with 12 bases in between. The CDR3 protein is CASSFQGRNGELFF. CDR3 DNA sequence: TGCGCCAGCAGCTTCCAGGGGCGCAACGGGGAGCTGTTTTTT.

V and J are TRBV27 and TRBJ2-3, with a tentative D call TRBD2 (6 bases). CDR1 is MNHEY, CDR2 SMNVEV, per germline (reference sequence). V lost 5 bases to trimming and J lost 11 bases, with 26 bases between them. There are 16 residues in the CDR3. CDR3 nucleotide sequence: TGTGCCAGCAGTCTCTCGGGCGGCGGGGCACAGCTTAAGCAGTATTTT. Its protein is CASSLSGGGAQLKQYF.

This clonotype was recorded many times. The genes are TRBV20-1 and TRBJ2-7; 10 bases match TRBD1. From germline, CDR1 is DFQATT and CDR2 SNEGSKA (reference sequence). The length of the CDR3 is 15 residues. V was clipped by 2 bases and J by 2 bases; unmatched bases: 6. CDR3 DNA: TGCAGTGCTAGAAACCGGGACAGGGGCACCTACGAGCAGTACTTC. Its protein product is CSARNRDRGTYEQYF.

This clonotype has more than one count but fewer than ten. The chain links TRBV7-9 to TRBJ2-2; D unclear. The CDR3 extends over 11 amino acids. The V and J ends lost 8 bases and 8 bases respectively, with 9 bases between them. Per germline, CDR1 SEHNR and CDR2 FQNEAQ (reference sequence). This CDR3 reads CASPRGGELFF. Here the CDR3 DNA reads TGTGCCAGCCCAAGAGGAGGGGAGCTGTTTTTT.

V gene TRBV5-4 combines with J gene TRBJ2-2, with TRBD1 as a possible D gene (6 bases). This CDR3 comprises 15 residues. V gave up 5 bases and J gave up 2 bases, with 13 bases separating them. Germline-derived CDR1 and CDR2 are SGHNT and YYREEE (reference sequence). The CDR3 here is CASSQMTGNTGELFF. For the CDR3, the DNA is TGTGCCAGCAGTCAGATGACAGGCAACACCGGGGAGCTGTTTTTT.

This clonotype has ten or more counts. This chain connects TRBV5-8 to TRBJ1-5, with D tentatively TRBD1 (5 bases). Trimming removed 2 bases at V and 4 bases at J, with 16 bases between. Per germline, CDR1 SGHTS and CDR2 YDEGEE. This CDR3 has 16 amino acids. This CDR3 reads CASSFGGYRENQPQHF. The CDR3 DNA follows: TGTGCCAGCAGCTTCGGGGGGTATAGGGAAAATCAGCCCCAGCATTTT.

This clonotype occurred many times. CDR3 loop: CSAALAGSYEQYF. The CDR3 region has the DNA TGCAGTGCGGCCCTCGCCGGGTCCTACGAGCAGTACTTC. The V and J genes are TRBV20-1 and TRBJ2-7; D not resolved. There are 13 residues in the CDR3. The V end was cut by 6 bases, the J end by 1 base, with 13 bases between. The germline V gene has CDR1 DFQATT and CDR2 SNEGSKA (reference sequence).

This clonotype has just a few counts. The chain links TRBV25-1 to TRBJ1-2; D is perhaps TRBD1 (6 bases). CDR1 is MGHDK and CDR2 is SYGVNS in the germline V gene. The CDR3 totals 13 residues. Trimming pared 3 bases from V and 7 bases from J, leaving 12 bases between. DNA for the CDR3: TGTGCCAGCAGTGACCTACAGGGCTCTGGCTACACCTTC. Translating it yields CASSDLQGSGYTF.

The chain has TRBV9 and TRBJ2-2; D is ambiguous. V lost 0 bases and J 8 bases, leaving 5 bases between the germline ends. Germline CDR1 reads SGDLS; CDR2 reads YYNGEE. This CDR3 has 12 residues. The CDR3 nucleotides are TGTGCCAGCAGCGTAGATTCGGGGGAGCTGTTTTTT. As protein: CASSVDSGELFF.

This clonotype has ten or more counts. The chain couples TRBV11-1 to TRBJ2-1; D tentatively fits TRBD1 or TRBD2 (5 bases each). V was clipped by 4 bases and J by 6 bases, with 10 bases between them. There are 13 residues in the CDR3. Germline-derived CDR1 and CDR2 are SGHAT and FQDESV (reference sequence). CDR3 in DNA: TGTGCCAGCAGCTCCGGGACCCCCAATGAGCAGTTCTTC. Encoded protein: CASSSGTPNEQFF.

This clonotype was recorded at least ten times. This chain connects TRBV6-1 to TRBJ2-7; 8 bases align to TRBD2. Unmatched junction bases numbered 16, after V lost 2 bases and J lost 7 bases. CDR3 length equals 17 residues. Germline V lookup: CDR1 MNHNS, CDR2 SASEGT. DNA of the CDR3: TGTGCCAGCAGTGAACGGTTTATCGGACTAGCTCAGTCGGAGCAGTACTTC. Its translation is CASSERFIGLAQSEQYF.

This clonotype was counted at least ten times. The chain carries TRBV29-1 and TRBJ2-5, with a weak D call TRBD1 (6 bases). The V end was cut by 6 bases, the J end by 0 bases, with 20 bases between. This CDR3 region has 16 residues. From germline, CDR1 is SQVTM and CDR2 ANQGSEA. This CDR3 is CSVDHRELWHQETQYF. CDR3 in DNA: TGCAGCGTAGACCACAGGGAACTCTGGCACCAAGAGACCCAGTACTTC.

The gene calls are TRBV4-2 and TRBJ2-7; TRBD1 matches at 7 bases. V was clipped by 0 bases and J by 3 bases; unmatched bases: 14. Germline V gene lookup returns CDR1 LGHNA and CDR2 YNFKEQ. The CDR3 is 18 residues long. The DNA for the CDR3 is TGTGCCAGCAGCCAAGAAAGTGGATTCGGGGACAGATACTACGAGCAGTACTTC. Its protein is CASSQESGFGDRYYEQYF.